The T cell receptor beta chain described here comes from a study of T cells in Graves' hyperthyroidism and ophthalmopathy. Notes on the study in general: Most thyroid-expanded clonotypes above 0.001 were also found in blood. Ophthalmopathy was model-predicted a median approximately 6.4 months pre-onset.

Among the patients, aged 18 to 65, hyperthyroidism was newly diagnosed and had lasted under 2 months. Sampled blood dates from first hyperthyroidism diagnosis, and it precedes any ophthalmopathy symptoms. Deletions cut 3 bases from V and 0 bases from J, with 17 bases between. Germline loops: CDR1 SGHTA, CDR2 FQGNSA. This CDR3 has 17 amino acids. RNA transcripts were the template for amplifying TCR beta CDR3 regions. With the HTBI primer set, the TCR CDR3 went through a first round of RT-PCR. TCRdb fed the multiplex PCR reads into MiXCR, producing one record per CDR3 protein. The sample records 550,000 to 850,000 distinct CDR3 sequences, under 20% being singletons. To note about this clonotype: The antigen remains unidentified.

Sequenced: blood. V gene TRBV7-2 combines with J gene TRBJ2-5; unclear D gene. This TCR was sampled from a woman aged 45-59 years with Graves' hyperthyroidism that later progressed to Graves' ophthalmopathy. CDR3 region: CASSFNGVIPYQETQYF. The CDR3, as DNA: TGTGCCAGCAGCTTCAACGGAGTTATCCCGTACCAAGAGACCCAGTACTTC.